This T cell receptor (gamma chain) was captured in a study of Vδ1+ human thymocytes. Study conclusions and caveats: Thymic TRG and TRD repertoires appeared highly polyclonal.

Sequences come from RNA converted to cDNA by reverse transcription. Multiplex PCR used pooled V-gene forward primers and a constant-region reverse primer to amplify CDR3s. TCRdb called clones anew from the multiplex PCR reads with CATT. The sample has 30,000 to 45,000 gamma-chain clones, 20% to 25% seen once. J was trimmed by 12 bases and V by 2 bases; bases with no gene match: 7. The CDR3 is made up of 11 amino acids. The germline V gene encodes CDR1 GITISATS and CDR2 ISYDGTV (reference sequence). Turning to this clone: Its antigen is not known. A read error likely explains why the TCRdb protein, taken from a much larger clone, differs from this DNA's translation at residue 6; the protein shown is translated from the DNA. In the same sample, other DNA sequences code for this CDR3.

V usage is TRGV9 and J usage is TRGJ1 or TRGJ2. The clonotype was recovered from a girl under two years old who had congenital heart surgery. Sample: Vdelta1+ gamma-delta thymocytes from the thymus. Subset reported: FACS-sorted CD3+ TCRalphabeta- TCRVdelta1+ TCRVdelta2- thymocytes. Here the CDR3 reads CALWEARGKLF. Written as DNA, the CDR3 is TGTGCCTTGTGGGAGGCGCGGGGGAAACTCTTT.